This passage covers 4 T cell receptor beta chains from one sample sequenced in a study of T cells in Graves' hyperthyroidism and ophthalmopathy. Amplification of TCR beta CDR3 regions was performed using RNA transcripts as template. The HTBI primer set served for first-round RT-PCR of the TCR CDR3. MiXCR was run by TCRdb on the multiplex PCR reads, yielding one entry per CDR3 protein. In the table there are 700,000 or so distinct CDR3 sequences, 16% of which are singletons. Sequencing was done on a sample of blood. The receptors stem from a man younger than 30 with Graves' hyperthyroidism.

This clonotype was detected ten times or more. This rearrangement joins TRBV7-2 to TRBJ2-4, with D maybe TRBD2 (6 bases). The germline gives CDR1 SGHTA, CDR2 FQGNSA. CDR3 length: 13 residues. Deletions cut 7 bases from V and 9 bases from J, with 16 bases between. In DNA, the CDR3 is TGTGCCAGCAACCCCGGAGGGATGGGCATTCAGTACTTC. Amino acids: CASNPGGMGIQYF.

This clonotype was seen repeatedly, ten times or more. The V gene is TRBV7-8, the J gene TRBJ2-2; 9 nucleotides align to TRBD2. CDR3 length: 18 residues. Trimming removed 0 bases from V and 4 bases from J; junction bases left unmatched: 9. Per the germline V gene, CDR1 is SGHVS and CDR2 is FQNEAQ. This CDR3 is CASSLAQLGGRVTGELFF. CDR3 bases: TGTGCCAGCAGCTTAGCGCAGCTTGGCGGGAGGGTCACCGGGGAGCTGTTTTTT.

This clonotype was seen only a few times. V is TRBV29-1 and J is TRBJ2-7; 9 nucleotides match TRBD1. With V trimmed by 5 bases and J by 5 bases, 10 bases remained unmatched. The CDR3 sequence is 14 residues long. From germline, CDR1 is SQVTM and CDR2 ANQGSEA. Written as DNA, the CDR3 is TGCAGCGTTAAAGTGGGACAGGGAGGCCACGAGCAGTACTTC. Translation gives CSVKVGQGGHEQYF.

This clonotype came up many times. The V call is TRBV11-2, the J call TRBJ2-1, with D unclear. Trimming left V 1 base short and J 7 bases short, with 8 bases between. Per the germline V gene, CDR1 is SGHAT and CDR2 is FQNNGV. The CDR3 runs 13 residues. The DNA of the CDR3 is TGTGCCAGCAGCTTAGGACCCTCGAATGAGCAGTTCTTC. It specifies CASSLGPSNEQFF.